This T cell receptor (beta chain) was identified during a study of identifying expanded T cells in peripheral blood. Sequencing used immunoSEQ multiplex PCR; TCRdb keeps in-frame clones, though not all of them. The repertoire includes approximately 110,000 clones, 85% to 90% of them detected once, and roughly 15% sits in the top ten. For this clone: The antigen is not known.

This CDR3 spans 17 amino acids. CDR1 is MDHEN, CDR2 SYDVKM, per germline. After removal of 5 bases from V and 5 bases from J, the junction contained 15 bases not matched to a gene. Healthy donors had no documented immune events, such as infections, while sampled. The study's findings and limits: Technical replicates showed roughly 1.2 changed clones; two weeks about 16; four weeks 19. Clone count variance between roughly 2-week samples rose with total template count.

Sequenced material: blood. V and J are TRBV28 and TRBJ2-5, with 9 bases that match TRBD1. The receptor was isolated from a person aged 18-70 years in good health. CDR3 sequence reads: CASSPRDRVAPPETQYF. The CDR3 coding sequence is TGTGCCAGCAGTCCCCGGGACAGGGTGGCACCCCCGGAGACCCAGTACTTC.